The 9 T cell receptor beta chains presented below share a single source sample, sequenced in a study of cytomegalovirus exposure and HLA in healthy donors. The PCR was carried out with 60 Vbeta primers and 13 Jbeta primers. Sequencing was performed with immunoSEQ multiplex PCR; in TCRdb, only in-frame clones are kept and a portion is missing. The sample has approximately 140,000 clones, around 80% seen once. Input material: PBMCs. Source of these receptors: a man aged 45-65 years in good health and CMV-seronegative.

V gene TRBV11-2 combines with J gene TRBJ1-2; D is unresolved. Germline loops: CDR1 SGHAT, CDR2 FQNNGV. Trimming left V 3 bases short and J 5 bases short, with 10 bases between. This CDR3 spans 13 amino acids. The CDR3 DNA reads TGTGCCAGCAGCTTTTCAGGAGGGTATGGCTACACCTTC. It is translated as CASSFSGGYGYTF.

The chain combines TRBV5-4 with TRBJ2-7; 10 nucleotides align to TRBD1. Germline V gives CDR1 SGHNT, CDR2 YYREEE (reference sequence). After removal of 4 bases from V and 5 bases from J, the junction contained 9 bases not matched to a gene. CDR3 length: 15 amino acids. CDR3: CASSTPDRGDHEQYF. The DNA of the CDR3 is TGTGCCAGCAGCACCCCGGACAGGGGGGACCACGAGCAGTACTTC.

This chain uses TRBV9 with TRBJ1-1; D call uncertain. Germline CDR1 and CDR2: SGDLS and YYNGEE. The germline V and J ends were trimmed by 0 bases and 0 bases, with 9 bases remaining between them. The CDR3 has 15 residues. CDR3 sequence reads: CASSVAPSLNTEAFF. The CDR3 region has the DNA TGTGCCAGCAGCGTAGCTCCGAGCCTGAACACTGAAGCTTTCTTT. Full variable domain (rest looked up from reference TRBV9 and TRBJ1-1): DSGVTQTPKHLITATGQRVTLRCSPRSGDLSVYWYQQSLDQGLQFLIQYYNGEERAKGNILERFSAQQFPDLHSELNLSSLELGDSALYFCASSVAPSLNTEAFFGQGTRLTVV.

V is TRBV4-1 and J is TRBJ1-5; tentatively, D is TRBD1 (5 bases). V lost 1 base, J lost 7 bases, and 14 bases lay in between. The CDR3 runs to 15 residues. In germline, CDR1 is MGHRA, CDR2 YSYEKL. For the CDR3, the DNA is TGCGCCAGCAGCCAAGGTTGGGGGGTTTGGCAGCCCCAGCATTTT. Its protein product is CASSQGWGVWQPQHF.

The CDR3 is CAWSGAGLTAFF. CDR3 DNA sequence: TGTGCCTGGAGTGGAGCAGGGTTAACAGCTTTCTTT. V and J are TRBV30 and TRBJ1-1; perhaps TRBD1 as D (5 bases). Germline V lookup: CDR1 GTSNPN, CDR2 SVGIG (reference sequence). Trimming pared 1 base from V and 10 bases from J, leaving 13 bases between. CDR3 size: 12 residues.

The chain joins TRBV29-1 to TRBJ1-1; weak D call: TRBD1 (6 bases). The CDR3 consists of 12 residues. Between the trimmed V and J ends, which lost 7 bases and 6 bases, there was a span of 15 bases. Per germline, CDR1 SQVTM and CDR2 ANQGSEA. CDR3 in DNA: TGCAGCGCCCGGGACATTCACGCTGAAGCTTTCTTT. Protein: CSARDIHAEAFF. Variable domain in full (rest from reference TRBV29-1 and TRBJ1-1): SAVISQKPSRDICQRGTSLTIQCQVDSQVTMMFWYRQQPGQSLTLIATANQGSEATYESGFVIDKFPISRPNLTFSTLTVSNMSPEDSSIYLCSARDIHAEAFFGQGTRLTVV.

In DNA form, the CDR3 reads TGTGCCAGCAGCTTAGCGGCTCAAAGCGGCACTGAAGCTTTCTTT. Its protein product is CASSLAAQSGTEAFF. The chain has TRBV7-6 and TRBJ1-1; D not certain. V lost 0 bases and J 4 bases, leaving 12 bases between the germline ends. The CDR3 covers 15 residues. Germline loops: CDR1 SGHVS, CDR2 FNYEAQ.

The CDR3 sequence is CASSRDREGGKLFF. CDR3 DNA: TGTGCCAGCAGCCGGGACAGGGAAGGGGGAAAACTGTTTTTT. The rearrangement links TRBV5-4 to TRBJ1-4; 9 bases map to TRBD1. The germline V gene encodes CDR1 SGHNT and CDR2 YYREEE (reference sequence). With V trimmed by 4 bases and J by 10 bases, 8 bases remained unmatched. The CDR3 loop spans 14 amino acids.

V gene TRBV11-2 combines with J gene TRBJ1-3; a possible D gene is TRBD1 (5 bases). Germline lookup yields CDR1 SGHAT and CDR2 FQNNGV. The CDR3 spans 17 residues. Between the trimmed V and J ends, which lost 1 base and 0 bases, there was a span of 13 bases. CDR3 sequence: CASSLAPFQGSGNTIYF. CDR3 coding DNA: TGTGCCAGCAGCTTAGCACCCTTCCAGGGCTCTGGAAACACCATATATTTT. The full variable domain, completed using reference TRBV11-2 and TRBJ1-3, is EAGVAQSPRYKIIEKRQSVAFWCNPISGHATLYWYQQILGQGPKLLIQFQNNGVVDDSQLPKDRFSAERLKGVDSTLKIQPAKLEDSAVYLCASSLAPFQGSGNTIYFGEGSWLTVV.